The T cell receptor beta chain under discussion was sequenced for a study of shared clonotypes between healthy human individuals. A deep-level run was used for the assay. The authors distributed each subset's genomic DNA evenly over several immunoSEQ plates. Repertoires were generated with immunoSEQ multiplex PCR, while TCRdb's copy carries only in-frame clones and drops some. The sample contains a few million clones, about 92% of which appear only once. The germline CDR1 and CDR2 sequences are LGHNA and YSLEER. This CDR3 contains 13 residues. The ends were cut back, 4 bases at V and 7 bases at J, with 11 bases in the middle. Study-wide findings and caveats: Sampling included only blood; tissue repertoires likely differ.

Note on this clone: Its antigen is not known.

V is TRBV4-3 and J is TRBJ1-5; D is unclear. The sample taken for sequencing was naive CD4+ T cells from PBMCs. Stated subset: CD45RA+ positively selected. This TCR was recovered from a man aged 18 to 35 in good health. Some clones in this sample may be carry-over from other donors' samples. In DNA form, the CDR3 reads TGCGCCAGCAGCCGATATGTGGGGCAGCCCCAGCATTTT. It translates to CASSRYVGQPQHF.